This TCR beta chain was captured by sequencing in a study of T cell changes during pregnancy in multiple sclerosis. This clone appeared a single time. The CDR3 is 17 residues long. Germline V gene lookup returns CDR1 SGDLS and CDR2 YYNGEE. V dropped 0 bases and J dropped 3 bases, with 17 bases sitting between them. The repertoire was sequenced with immunoSEQ multiplex PCR; TCRdb's copy has only in-frame clones and lacks some. The sample holds approximately 100,000 clones, just under 95% seen once. The chain joins TRBV9 to TRBJ2-3; possible D gene TRBD1, 6 bases. The sample consisted of peripheral blood, taken after pregnancy. The TCR was taken from a female donor with multiple sclerosis, enrolled in a pregnancy study. The CDR3 DNA sequence: TGTGCCAGCAGCGTAGCGAGACAGGCTTTGGGGACAGATACGCAGTATTTT. Translating it yields CASSVARQALGTDTQYF.